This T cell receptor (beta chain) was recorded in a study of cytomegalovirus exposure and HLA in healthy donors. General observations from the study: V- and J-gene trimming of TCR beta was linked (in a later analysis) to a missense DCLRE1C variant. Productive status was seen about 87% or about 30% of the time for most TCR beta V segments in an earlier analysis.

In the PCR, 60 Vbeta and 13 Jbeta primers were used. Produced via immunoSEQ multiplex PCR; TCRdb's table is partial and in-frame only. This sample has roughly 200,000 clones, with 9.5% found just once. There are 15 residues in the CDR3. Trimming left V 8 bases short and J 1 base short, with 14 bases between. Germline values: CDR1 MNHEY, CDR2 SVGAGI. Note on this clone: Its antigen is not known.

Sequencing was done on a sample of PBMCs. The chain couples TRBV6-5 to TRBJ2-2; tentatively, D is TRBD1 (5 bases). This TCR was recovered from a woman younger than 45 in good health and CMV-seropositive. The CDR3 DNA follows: TGTGCCAGCCGACCCCAGGGCGGGAACACCGGGGAGCTGTTTTTT. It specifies CASRPQGGNTGELFF.